The clone carrying this TCR beta chain appeared a single time. Sequencing used immunoSEQ multiplex PCR; TCRdb keeps in-frame clones, though not all of them. The sample has 250,000 to 300,000 clones, under 95% seen once. This sample was included in a study of blood T cell repertoires in COVID-19. The CDR3 extends over 14 amino acids. The J segment lost 8 bases and the V segment lost 10 bases, leaving 9 bases of the junction unmatched. Germline-derived CDR1 and CDR2 are SNHLY and FYNNEI. The sample was PBMCs or T cells enriched from blood (not recorded which). V gene TRBV2 combines with J gene TRBJ1-6; 9 bases fit TRBD1. The TCR originated in a woman aged 40 to 49 with acute COVID-19. The CDR3 sequence is CATGKDRGDSPLHF. For the CDR3, the DNA is TGTGCCACCGGGAAGGACAGGGGTGATTCACCCCTCCACTTT.